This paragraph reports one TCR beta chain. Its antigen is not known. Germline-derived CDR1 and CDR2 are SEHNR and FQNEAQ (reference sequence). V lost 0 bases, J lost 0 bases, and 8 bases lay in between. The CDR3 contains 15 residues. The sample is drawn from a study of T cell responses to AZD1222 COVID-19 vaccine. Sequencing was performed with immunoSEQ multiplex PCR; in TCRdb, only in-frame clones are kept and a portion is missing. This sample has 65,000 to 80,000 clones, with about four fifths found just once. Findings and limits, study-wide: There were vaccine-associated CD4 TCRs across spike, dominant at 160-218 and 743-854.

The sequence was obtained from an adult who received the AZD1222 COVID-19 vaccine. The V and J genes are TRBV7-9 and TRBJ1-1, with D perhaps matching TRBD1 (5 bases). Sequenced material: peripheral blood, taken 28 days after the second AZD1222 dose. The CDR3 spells CASSLAVTVNTEAFF. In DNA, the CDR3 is TGTGCCAGCAGCTTAGCAGTGACAGTGAACACTGAAGCTTTCTTT.